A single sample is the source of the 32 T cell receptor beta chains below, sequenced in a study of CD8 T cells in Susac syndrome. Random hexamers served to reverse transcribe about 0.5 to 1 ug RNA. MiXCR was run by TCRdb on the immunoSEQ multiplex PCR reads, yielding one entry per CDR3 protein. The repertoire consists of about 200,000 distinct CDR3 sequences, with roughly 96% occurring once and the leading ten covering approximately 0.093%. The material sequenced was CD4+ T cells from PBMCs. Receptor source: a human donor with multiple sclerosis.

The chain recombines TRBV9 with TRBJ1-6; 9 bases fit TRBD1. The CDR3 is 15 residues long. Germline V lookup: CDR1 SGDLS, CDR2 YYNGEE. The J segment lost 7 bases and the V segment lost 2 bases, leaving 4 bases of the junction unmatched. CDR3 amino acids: CASSVGQGQNSPLHF. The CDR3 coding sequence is TGTGCCAGCAGCGTGGGACAGGGCCAAAATTCACCCCTCCACTTT.

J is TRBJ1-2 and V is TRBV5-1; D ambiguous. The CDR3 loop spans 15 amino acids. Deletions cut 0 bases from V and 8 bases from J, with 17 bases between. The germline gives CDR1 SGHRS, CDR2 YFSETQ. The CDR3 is CASSLAGRQVLGYTF. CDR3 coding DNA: TGCGCCAGCAGCTTGGCCGGTCGGCAGGTACTCGGCTACACCTTC.

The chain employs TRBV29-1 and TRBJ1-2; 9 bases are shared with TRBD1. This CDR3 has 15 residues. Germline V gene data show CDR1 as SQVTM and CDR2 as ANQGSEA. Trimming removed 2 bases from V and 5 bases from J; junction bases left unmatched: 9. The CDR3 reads CSVEPWDRASYGYTF. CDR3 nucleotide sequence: TGCAGCGTTGAACCCTGGGACAGGGCTTCTTATGGCTACACCTTC.

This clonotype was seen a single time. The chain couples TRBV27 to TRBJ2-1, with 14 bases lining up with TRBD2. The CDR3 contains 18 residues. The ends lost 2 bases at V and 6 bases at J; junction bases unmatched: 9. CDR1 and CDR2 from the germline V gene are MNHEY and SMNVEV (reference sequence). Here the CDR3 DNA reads TGTGCCAGCAGTTTACATCCGGGACTAGCGGGGGCATCCAATGAGCAGTTCTTC. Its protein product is CASSLHPGLAGASNEQFF.

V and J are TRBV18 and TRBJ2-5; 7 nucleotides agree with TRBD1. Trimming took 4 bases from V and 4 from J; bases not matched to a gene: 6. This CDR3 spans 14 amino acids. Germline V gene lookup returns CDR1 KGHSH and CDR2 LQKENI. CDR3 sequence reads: CASSLDRAAETQYF. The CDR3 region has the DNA TGTGCCAGCTCACTAGACAGGGCCGCAGAGACCCAGTACTTC.

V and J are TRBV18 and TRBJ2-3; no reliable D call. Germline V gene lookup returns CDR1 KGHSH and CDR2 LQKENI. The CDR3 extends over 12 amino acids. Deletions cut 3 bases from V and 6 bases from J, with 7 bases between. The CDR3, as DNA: TGTGCCAGCTCACCTAATCCCGATACGCAGTATTTT. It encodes CASSPNPDTQYF.

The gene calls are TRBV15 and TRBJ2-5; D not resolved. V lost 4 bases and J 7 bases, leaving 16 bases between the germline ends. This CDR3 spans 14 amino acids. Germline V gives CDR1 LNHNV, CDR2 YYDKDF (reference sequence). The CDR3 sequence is CATSNDFEVSTQYF. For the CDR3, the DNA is TGTGCCACCAGCAATGATTTCGAGGTGTCGACCCAGTACTTC.

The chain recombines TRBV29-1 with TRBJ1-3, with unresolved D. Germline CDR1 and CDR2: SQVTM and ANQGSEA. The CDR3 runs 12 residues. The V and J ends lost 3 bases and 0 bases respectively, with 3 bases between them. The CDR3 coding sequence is TGCAGCGTTGACAGCTCTGGAAACACCATATATTTT. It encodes CSVDSSGNTIYF.

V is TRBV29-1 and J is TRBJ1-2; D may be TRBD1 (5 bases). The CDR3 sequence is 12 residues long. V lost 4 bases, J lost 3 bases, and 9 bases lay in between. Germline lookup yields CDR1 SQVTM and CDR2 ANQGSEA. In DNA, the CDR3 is TGCAGCGTTGTGGCGGGGGACTATGGCTACACCTTC. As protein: CSVVAGDYGYTF.

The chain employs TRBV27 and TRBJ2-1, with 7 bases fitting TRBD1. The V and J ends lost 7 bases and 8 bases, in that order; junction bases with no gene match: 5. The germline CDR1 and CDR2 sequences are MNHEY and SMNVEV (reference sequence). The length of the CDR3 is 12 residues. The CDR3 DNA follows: TGTGCCAGCAAACGAACAGGGGATGAGCAGTTCTTC. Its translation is CASKRTGDEQFF.

The CDR3 sequence is CSPLGPAGSTDTQYF. In DNA, the CDR3 is TGCAGTCCTCTAGGCCCAGCGGGGAGCACAGATACGCAGTATTTT. The rearrangement uses TRBV20-1 and TRBJ2-3, with TRBD2 matching 7 bases. The ends lost 8 bases at V and 0 bases at J; junction bases unmatched: 11. Germline lookup yields CDR1 DFQATT and CDR2 SNEGSKA (reference sequence). The CDR3 covers 15 residues.

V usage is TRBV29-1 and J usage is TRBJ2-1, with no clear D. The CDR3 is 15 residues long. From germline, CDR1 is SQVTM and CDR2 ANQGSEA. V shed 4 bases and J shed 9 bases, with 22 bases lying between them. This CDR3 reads CSVVFVGLGRGEQFF. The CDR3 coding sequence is TGCAGCGTTGTTTTCGTGGGCTTGGGTCGCGGTGAGCAGTTCTTC.

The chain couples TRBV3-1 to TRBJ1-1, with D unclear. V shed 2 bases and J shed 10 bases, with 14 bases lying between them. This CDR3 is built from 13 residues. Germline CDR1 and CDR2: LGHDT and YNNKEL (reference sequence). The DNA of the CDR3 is TGTGCCAGCAGCCAAAGAGAGGTTAATAGAGCTTTCTTT. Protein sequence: CASSQREVNRAFF.

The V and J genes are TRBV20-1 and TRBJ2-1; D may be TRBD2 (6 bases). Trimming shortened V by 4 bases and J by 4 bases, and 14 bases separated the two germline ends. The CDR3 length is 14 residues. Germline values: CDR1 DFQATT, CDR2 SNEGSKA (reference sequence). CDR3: CSAINAGRYNEQFF. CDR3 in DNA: TGCAGTGCTATTAATGCGGGGAGATACAATGAGCAGTTCTTC.

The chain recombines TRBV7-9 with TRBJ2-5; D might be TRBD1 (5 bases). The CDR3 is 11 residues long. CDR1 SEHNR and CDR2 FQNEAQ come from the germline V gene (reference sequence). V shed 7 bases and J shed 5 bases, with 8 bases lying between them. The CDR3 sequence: CASMGRETQYF. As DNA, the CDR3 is TGTGCCAGCATGGGGCGGGAGACCCAGTACTTC.

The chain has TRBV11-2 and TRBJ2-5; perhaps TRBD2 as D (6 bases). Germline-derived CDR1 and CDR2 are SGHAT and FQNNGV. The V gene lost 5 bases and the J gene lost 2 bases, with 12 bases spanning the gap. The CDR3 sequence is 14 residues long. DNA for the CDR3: TGTGCCAGCAGCCTTGCGGGACTTCAAGAGACCCAGTACTTC. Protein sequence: CASSLAGLQETQYF.

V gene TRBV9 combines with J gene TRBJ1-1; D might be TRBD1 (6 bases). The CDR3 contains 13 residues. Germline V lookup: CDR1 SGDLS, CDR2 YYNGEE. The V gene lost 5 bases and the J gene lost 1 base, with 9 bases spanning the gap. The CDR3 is CASRGQSNTEAFF. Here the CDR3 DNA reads TGTGCCAGCAGGGGACAATCGAACACTGAAGCTTTCTTT.

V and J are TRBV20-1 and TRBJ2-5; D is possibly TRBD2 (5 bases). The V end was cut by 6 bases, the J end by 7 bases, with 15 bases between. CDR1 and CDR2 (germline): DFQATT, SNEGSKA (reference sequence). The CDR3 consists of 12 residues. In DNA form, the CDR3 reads TGCAGTGCCATAGAGGGTCCGCGGACCCAGTACTTC. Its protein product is CSAIEGPRTQYF.

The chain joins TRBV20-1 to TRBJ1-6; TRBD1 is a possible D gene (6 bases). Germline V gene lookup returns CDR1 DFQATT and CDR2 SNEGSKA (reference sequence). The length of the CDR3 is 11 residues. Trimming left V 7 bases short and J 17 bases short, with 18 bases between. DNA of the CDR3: TGCAGTGTTTTGAGGGGGACAAGCTTCCACTTT. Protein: CSVLRGTSFHF.

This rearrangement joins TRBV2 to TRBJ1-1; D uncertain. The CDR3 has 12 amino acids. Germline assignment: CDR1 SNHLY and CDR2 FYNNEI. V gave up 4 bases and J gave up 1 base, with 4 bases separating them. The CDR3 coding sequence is TGTGCCAGCAGTGCACCGAACACTGAAGCTTTCTTT. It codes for CASSAPNTEAFF. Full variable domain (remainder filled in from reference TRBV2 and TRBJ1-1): EPEVTQTPSHQVTQMGQEVILRCVPISNHLYFYWYRQILGQKVEFLVSFYNNEISEKSEIFDDQFSVERPDGSNFTLKIRSTKLEDSAMYFCASSAPNTEAFFGQGTRLTVV.

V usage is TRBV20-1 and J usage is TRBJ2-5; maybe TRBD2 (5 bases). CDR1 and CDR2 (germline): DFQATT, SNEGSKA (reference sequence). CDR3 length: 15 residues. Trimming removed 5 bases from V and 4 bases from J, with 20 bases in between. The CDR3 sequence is CSAPGKARSGETQYF. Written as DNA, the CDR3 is TGCAGTGCTCCCGGGAAGGCGAGGTCAGGAGAGACCCAGTACTTC.

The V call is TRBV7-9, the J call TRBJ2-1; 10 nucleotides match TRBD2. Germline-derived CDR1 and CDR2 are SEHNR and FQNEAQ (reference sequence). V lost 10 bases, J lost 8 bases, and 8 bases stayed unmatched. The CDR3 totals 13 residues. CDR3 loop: CATRASGSYEQFF. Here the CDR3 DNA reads TGTGCCACCAGAGCTAGCGGGAGTTATGAGCAGTTCTTC.

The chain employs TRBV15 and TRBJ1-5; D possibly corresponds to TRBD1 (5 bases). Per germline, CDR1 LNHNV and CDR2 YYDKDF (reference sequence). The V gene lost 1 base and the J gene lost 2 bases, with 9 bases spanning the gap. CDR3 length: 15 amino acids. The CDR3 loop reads CATSRAGTGNQPQHF. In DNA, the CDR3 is TGTGCCACCAGCAGAGCAGGGACGGGCAATCAGCCCCAGCATTTT.

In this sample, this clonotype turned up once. The CDR3 protein is CASSQNRGPGYTF. In DNA form, the CDR3 reads TGTGCCAGCAGCCAAAACAGGGGGCCTGGCTACACCTTC. The chain links TRBV14 to TRBJ1-2, with 9 positions matching TRBD1. Trimming took 2 bases from V and 7 from J; bases not matched to a gene: 2. Germline CDR1 is SGHDN and CDR2 is FVKESK. CDR3 size: 13 residues.

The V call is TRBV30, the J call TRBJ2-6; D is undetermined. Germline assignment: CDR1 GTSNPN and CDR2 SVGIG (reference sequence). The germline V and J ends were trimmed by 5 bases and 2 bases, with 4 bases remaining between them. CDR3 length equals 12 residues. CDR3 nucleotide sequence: TGTGCCTGGGGAACTGGGGCCAACGTCCTGACTTTC. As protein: CAWGTGANVLTF. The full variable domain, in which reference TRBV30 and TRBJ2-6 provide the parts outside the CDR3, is SQTIHQWPATLVQPVGSPLSLECTVEGTSNPNLYWYRQAAGRGLQLLFYSVGIGQISSEVPQNLSASRPQDRQFILSSKKLLLSDSGFYLCAWGTGANVLTFGAGSRLTVL.

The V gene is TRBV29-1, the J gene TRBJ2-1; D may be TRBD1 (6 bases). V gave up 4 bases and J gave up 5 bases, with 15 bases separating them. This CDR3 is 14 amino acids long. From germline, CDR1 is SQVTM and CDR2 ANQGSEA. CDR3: CSVVARGTHNEQFF. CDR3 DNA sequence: TGCAGCGTTGTAGCCAGGGGCACCCACAATGAGCAGTTCTTC.

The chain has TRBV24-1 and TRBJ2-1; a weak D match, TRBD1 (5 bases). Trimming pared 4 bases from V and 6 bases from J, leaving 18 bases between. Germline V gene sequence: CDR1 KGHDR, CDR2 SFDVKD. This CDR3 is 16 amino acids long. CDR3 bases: TGTGCCACCAGTGAATCCGGTATTGGGGCGAGCAATGAGCAGTTCTTC. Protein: CATSESGIGASNEQFF.

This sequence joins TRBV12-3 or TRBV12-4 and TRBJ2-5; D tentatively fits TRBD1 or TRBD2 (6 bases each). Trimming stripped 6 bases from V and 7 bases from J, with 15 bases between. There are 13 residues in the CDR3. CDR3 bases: TGTGCCAGCAGCTTAACAGGGAGGCGGACCCAGTACTTC. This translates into CASSLTGRRTQYF.

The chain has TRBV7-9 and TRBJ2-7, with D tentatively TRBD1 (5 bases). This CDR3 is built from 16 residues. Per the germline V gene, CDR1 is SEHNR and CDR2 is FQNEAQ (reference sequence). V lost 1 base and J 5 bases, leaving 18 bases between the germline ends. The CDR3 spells CASSLGATMIGDEQYF. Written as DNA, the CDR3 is TGTGCCAGCAGCTTAGGAGCGACCATGATAGGGGACGAGCAGTACTTC.

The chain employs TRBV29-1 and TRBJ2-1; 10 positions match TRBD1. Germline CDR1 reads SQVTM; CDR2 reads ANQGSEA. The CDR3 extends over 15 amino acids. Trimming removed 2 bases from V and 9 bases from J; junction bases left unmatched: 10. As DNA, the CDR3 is TGCAGCGTTGAATTCCGGGACAGGGGATGGGGTGAGCAGTTCTTC. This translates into CSVEFRDRGWGEQFF.

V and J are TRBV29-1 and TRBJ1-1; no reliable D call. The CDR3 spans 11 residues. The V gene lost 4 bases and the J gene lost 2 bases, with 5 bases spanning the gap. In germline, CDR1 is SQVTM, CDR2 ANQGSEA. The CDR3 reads CSVALNTEAFF. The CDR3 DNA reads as TGCAGCGTTGCACTAAACACTGAAGCTTTCTTT.

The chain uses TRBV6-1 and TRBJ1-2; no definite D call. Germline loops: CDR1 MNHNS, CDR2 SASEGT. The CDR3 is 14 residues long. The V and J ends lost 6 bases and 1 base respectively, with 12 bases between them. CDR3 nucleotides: TGTGCCAGCAGGCTCCCCGCCGTTAACTATGGCTACACCTTC. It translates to CASRLPAVNYGYTF.